A single sample gave rise to the 20 T cell receptor beta chains below, sequenced in a study of T cells in Graves' hyperthyroidism and ophthalmopathy. RNA transcripts were the template for amplifying TCR beta CDR3 regions. During a first-round RT-PCR of the TCR CDR3, the HTBI primer set was used. TCRdb analysed the multiplex PCR reads with MiXCR anew, one entry per CDR3 protein. The sample gives 300,000 to 500,000 distinct CDR3 sequences, roughly an eighth of which show up once; around 28% is in the top ten. The sample consisted of blood. The receptors shown here come from a man in his forties or fifties with Graves' ophthalmopathy.

This clonotype was seen only once. One junction end disagrees with the germline gene, perhaps due to a read error. J is TRBJ2-3 and V is TRBV4-1; no clear D gene. In germline, CDR1 is MGHRA, CDR2 YSYEKL. This CDR3 region has 14 residues. The CDR3 is CASSPQVSTDTQYF. CDR3 sequence (DNA): TGCGCCAGCAGTCCTCAAGTTAGCACAGATACACAGTATTTT.

The count of this clonotype is one. The chain joins TRBV7-9 to TRBJ2-2; the match to TRBD2 covers 13 bases. The V and J ends lost 5 bases and 5 bases, in that order; junction bases with no gene match: 8. The CDR3 consists of 17 residues. Germline loops: CDR1 SEHNR, CDR2 FQNEAQ (reference sequence). Written as DNA, the CDR3 is TGTGCCAGCAGCCCCCCCGGACTAGCGGGAGAAACCGGGGAGCTGTTTTTT. The encoded protein is CASSPPGLAGETGELFF. Variable domain in full (rest from reference TRBV7-9 and TRBJ2-2): DTGVSQNPRHKITKRGQNVTFRCDPISEHNRLYWYRQTLGQGPEFLTYFQNEAQLEKSRLLSDRFSAERPKGSFSTLEIQRTEQGDSAMYLCASSPPGLAGETGELFFGEGSRLTVL.

This clonotype has at least ten counts. This chain connects TRBV5-1 to TRBJ2-3; TRBD2 is a possible D gene (6 bases). The V end lost 5 bases, the J end lost 0 bases, and 10 bases lay between the germline ends. The CDR3 length is 14 residues. Germline V lookup: CDR1 SGHRS, CDR2 YFSETQ. This CDR3 is CASSGTSSTDTQYF. Here the CDR3 DNA reads TGCGCCAGCAGTGGAACTAGCAGCACAGATACGCAGTATTTT.

This clonotype was counted many times. The V call is TRBV27, the J call TRBJ2-7; the D is unclear. The CDR3 has 14 amino acids. V was pared by 0 bases and J by 2 bases, with 8 bases between. CDR1 and CDR2 from the germline V gene are MNHEY and SMNVEV (reference sequence). The CDR3 sequence: CASSLSGTAYEQYF. The CDR3 DNA reads as TGTGCCAGCAGTTTATCCGGAACTGCCTACGAGCAGTACTTC.

This clonotype was seen repeatedly, ten times or more. The chain joins TRBV12-3 or TRBV12-4 to TRBJ1-1; no clear D. V was pared by 5 bases and J by 4 bases, with 14 bases between. This CDR3 comprises 14 residues. CDR3 sequence (DNA): TGTGCCAGCAGTAACCGGGCCCGGGGCACTGAAGCTTTCTTT. It translates to CASSNRARGTEAFF.

This clonotype came up many times. The V and J genes are TRBV19 and TRBJ1-1; D is unclear. The CDR3 extends over 12 amino acids. Per the germline V gene, CDR1 is LNHDA and CDR2 is SQIVND (reference sequence). V lost 7 bases, J lost 2 bases, and 8 bases lay in between. The CDR3 loop reads CASKQANTEAFF. The CDR3 nucleotides are TGTGCCAGTAAGCAAGCAAACACTGAAGCTTTCTTT. Full variable domain (outside the CDR3, taken from reference TRBV19 and TRBJ1-1): DGGITQSPKYLFRKEGQNVTLSCEQNLNHDAMYWYRQDPGQGLRLIYYSQIVNDFQKGDIAEGYSVSREKKESFPLTVTSAQKNPTAFYLCASKQANTEAFFGQGTRLTVV.

This clonotype showed up many times. The V call is TRBV19, the J call TRBJ2-1, with TRBD2 identical over 7 bases. The CDR3 has 16 amino acids. Germline V CDR1 and CDR2: LNHDA, SQIVND (reference sequence). V was pared by 7 bases and J by 0 bases, with 9 bases of the junction left unmatched. The CDR3 nucleotides are TGTGCCAGTAACCCGCGAGGCGGGAGCTCCTACAATGAGCAGTTCTTC. It codes for CASNPRGGSSYNEQFF.

The sample holds many counts of this clonotype. V is TRBV5-1 and J is TRBJ2-7, with TRBD1 matching over 9 bases. The CDR3 has 14 residues. Losses at the gene ends were 4 bases for V and 3 bases for J; bases not matched to a gene: 5. Germline V gives CDR1 SGHRS, CDR2 YFSETQ. The CDR3 sequence: CASSGRTGVYEQYF. The CDR3 region has the DNA TGCGCCAGCAGCGGGCGGACAGGGGTCTACGAGCAGTACTTC.

This clonotype has at least ten counts. The rearrangement uses TRBV29-1 and TRBJ1-1; D is ambiguous. The V and J ends lost 8 bases and 1 base respectively, with 17 bases between them. The CDR3 is 14 residues long. Germline V gene lookup returns CDR1 SQVTM and CDR2 ANQGSEA. The DNA of the CDR3 is TGCAGCTCCGGAGGAGTAGGGAGGAACACTGAAGCTTTCTTT. Translation gives CSSGGVGRNTEAFF.

The chain recombines TRBV27 with TRBJ1-5; a weak D match, TRBD1 (6 bases). CDR1 and CDR2 from the germline V gene are MNHEY and SMNVEV (reference sequence). This CDR3 has 16 residues. Trimming left V 6 bases short and J 6 bases short, with 21 bases between. CDR3 protein: CASRKTGLGNGQPQHF. The CDR3 DNA reads TGTGCCAGCAGAAAAACAGGGCTGGGGAACGGTCAGCCCCAGCATTTT.

V gene TRBV14 combines with J gene TRBJ2-3; possible D gene TRBD2, 5 bases. In germline, CDR1 is SGHDN, CDR2 FVKESK. V dropped 1 base and J dropped 6 bases, with 17 bases sitting between them. The CDR3 is made up of 16 amino acids. In DNA form, the CDR3 reads TGTGCCAGCAGCCAAGGGTTTGTGGGAGCGGACGATACGCAGTATTTT. Translation gives CASSQGFVGADDTQYF.

This clonotype was detected many times. This rearrangement joins TRBV3-1 to TRBJ2-1, with D unclear. V lost 1 base and J lost 12, with 13 bases in between. The CDR3 has 13 amino acids. The germline CDR1 and CDR2 sequences are LGHDT and YNNKEL (reference sequence). CDR3 nucleotides: TGTGCCAGCAGCCAAGTCGAAAGGGTCCGGCAGTTCTTC. Its translation is CASSQVERVRQFF.

This clonotype has ten or more counts. The rearrangement joins TRBV13 to TRBJ2-7; TRBD2 agrees at 9 bases. Germline V gene data show CDR1 as PRHDT and CDR2 as FYEKMQ (reference sequence). V trimming: 6 bases; J trimming: 4 bases; junction bases outside the gene matches: 7. The CDR3 consists of 14 residues. DNA of the CDR3: TGTGCCAGCAGGATAGCGGGAGCGGGGTACGAGCAGTACTTC. Translating it yields CASRIAGAGYEQYF.

CDR3 loop: CASLTAGDYNEQYF. CDR3 DNA sequence: TGTGCCAGCTTAACGGCAGGGGACTACAATGAGCAGTACTTC. The chain links TRBV12-3 or TRBV12-4 to TRBJ2-1; a possible D gene is TRBD2 (7 bases). The end of the DNA fits TRBJ2-7 better, so the J call may be wrong. CDR3 length: 14 residues.

The chain joins TRBV27 to TRBJ2-2; unclear D gene. The CDR3 runs 13 residues. Per germline, CDR1 MNHEY and CDR2 SMNVEV (reference sequence). Between the trimmed V and J ends, which lost 11 bases and 2 bases, there was a span of 12 bases. CDR3 loop: CAGPAQNTGELFF. The CDR3, as DNA: TGTGCCGGGCCAGCGCAAAACACCGGGGAGCTGTTTTTT.

This clonotype was detected only a few times. The V gene is TRBV5-1, the J gene TRBJ2-1, with D hard to call. The CDR3 contains 14 residues. The germline V gene has CDR1 SGHRS and CDR2 YFSETQ. V gave up 0 bases and J gave up 4 bases, with 8 bases separating them. The CDR3 DNA is TGCGCCAGCAGCTTGGGGCTATTTTACAATGAGCAGTTCTTC. Encoded protein: CASSLGLFYNEQFF.

This clonotype was counted ten times or more. The genes are TRBV2 and TRBJ2-5; TRBD2 matches at 12 bases. This CDR3 comprises 15 residues. V shed 2 bases, J shed 4 bases, and the junction held 2 bases outside the gene matches. The germline V gene has CDR1 SNHLY and CDR2 FYNNEI. This chain's CDR3 is CASSELLAGGETQYF. The DNA for the CDR3 is TGTGCCAGCAGTGAATTACTAGCGGGAGGAGAGACCCAGTACTTC.

The V gene is TRBV27, the J gene TRBJ2-7, with 9 positions matching TRBD2. Trimming at V came to 2 bases and at J to 7 bases, leaving 12 bases not matched to a gene. CDR3 size: 16 residues. The germline V gene encodes CDR1 MNHEY and CDR2 SMNVEV (reference sequence). DNA of the CDR3: TGTGCCAGCAGTTTACTGGTAGCGGGAGTGTCGGGGGAGCAGTACTTC. Encoded protein: CASSLLVAGVSGEQYF.

This chain uses TRBV29-1 with TRBJ2-1; D perhaps matches TRBD2 (6 bases). The CDR3 has 11 amino acids. Germline-derived CDR1 and CDR2 are SQVTM and ANQGSEA. Trimming cost V 1 base and J 8 bases, with 6 bases left between them. The CDR3 loop is CSVEAGDEQFF. The CDR3 nucleotides read TGCAGCGTTGAAGCGGGGGATGAGCAGTTCTTC.

This clonotype showed up many times. The rearrangement links TRBV5-1 to TRBJ2-1; weak D call: TRBD2 (6 bases). The ends were cut back, 0 bases at V and 10 bases at J, with 14 bases in the middle. The CDR3 consists of 14 residues. Germline assignment: CDR1 SGHRS and CDR2 YFSETQ. This CDR3 reads CASSLAPRGVEQFF. The CDR3 coding sequence is TGCGCCAGCAGCTTGGCTCCCCGCGGGGTCGAGCAGTTCTTC.